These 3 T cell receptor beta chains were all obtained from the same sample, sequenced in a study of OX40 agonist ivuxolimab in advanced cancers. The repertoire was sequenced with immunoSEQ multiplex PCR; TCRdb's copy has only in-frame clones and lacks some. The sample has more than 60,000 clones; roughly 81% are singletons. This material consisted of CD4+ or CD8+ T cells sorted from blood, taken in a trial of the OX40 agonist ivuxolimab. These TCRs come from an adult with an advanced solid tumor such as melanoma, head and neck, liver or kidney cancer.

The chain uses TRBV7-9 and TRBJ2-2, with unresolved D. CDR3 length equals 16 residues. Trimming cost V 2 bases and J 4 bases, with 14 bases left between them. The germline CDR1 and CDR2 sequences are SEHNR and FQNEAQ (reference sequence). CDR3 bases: TGTGCCAGCAGCTTAAAGAACGGCTACTCCACCGGGGAGCTGTTTTTT. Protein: CASSLKNGYSTGELFF.

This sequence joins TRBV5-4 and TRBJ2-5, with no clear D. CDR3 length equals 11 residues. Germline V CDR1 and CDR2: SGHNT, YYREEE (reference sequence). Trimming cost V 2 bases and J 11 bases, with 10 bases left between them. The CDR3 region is CASSFQREQYF. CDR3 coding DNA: TGTGCCAGCAGCTTTCAAAGAGAGCAGTACTTC.

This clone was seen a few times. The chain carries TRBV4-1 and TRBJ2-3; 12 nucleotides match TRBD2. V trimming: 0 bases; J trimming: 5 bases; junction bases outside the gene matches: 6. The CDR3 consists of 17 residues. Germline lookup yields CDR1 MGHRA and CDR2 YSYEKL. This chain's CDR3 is CASSQDLAGGIGDTQYF. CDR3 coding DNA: TGCGCCAGCAGCCAAGATCTAGCGGGGGGGATTGGAGATACGCAGTATTTT.